This record covers a single T cell receptor (beta chain). CDR3 length: 16 amino acids. Germline lookup yields CDR1 MDHEN and CDR2 SYDVKM. The ends were cut back, 5 bases at V and 8 bases at J, with 21 bases in the middle. Measured with immunoSEQ multiplex PCR; TCRdb has only the in-frame clones, and not every one. This table has about 310,000 clones, roughly nine tenths appearing once. This specimen comes from a study of blood T cell repertoires in COVID-19. Study overall: Sample material is recorded as cDNA or gDNA derived from T cells, B-cell-depleted T cells, or PBMCs.

The J gene is TRBJ1-4, the V gene TRBV28; possible D gene TRBD1, 5 bases. This receptor was obtained from a man between 18 and 35 years old with active or convalescent COVID-19. The sample comprised peripheral blood. The CDR3 DNA reads as TGTGCCAGCAGTCCGAGACTCAGGGTTTTGAGAGAAAAACTGTTTTTT. It codes for CASSPRLRVLREKLFF.